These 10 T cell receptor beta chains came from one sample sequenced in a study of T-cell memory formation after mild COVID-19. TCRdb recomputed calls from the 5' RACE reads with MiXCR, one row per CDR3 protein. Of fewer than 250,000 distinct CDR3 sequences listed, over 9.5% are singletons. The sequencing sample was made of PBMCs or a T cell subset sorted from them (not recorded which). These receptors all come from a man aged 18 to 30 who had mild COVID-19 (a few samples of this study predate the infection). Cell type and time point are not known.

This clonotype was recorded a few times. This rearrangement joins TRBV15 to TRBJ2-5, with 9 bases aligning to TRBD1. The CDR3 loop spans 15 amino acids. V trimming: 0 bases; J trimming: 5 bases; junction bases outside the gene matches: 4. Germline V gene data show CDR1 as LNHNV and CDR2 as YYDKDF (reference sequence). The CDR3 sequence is CATSRDPTGGETQYF. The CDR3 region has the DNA TGTGCCACCAGCAGAGATCCGACAGGGGGGGAGACCCAGTACTTC.

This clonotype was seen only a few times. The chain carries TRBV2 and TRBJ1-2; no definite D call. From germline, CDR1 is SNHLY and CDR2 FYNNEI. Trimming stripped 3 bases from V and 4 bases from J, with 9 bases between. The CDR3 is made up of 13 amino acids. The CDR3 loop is CASSDQKTYGYTF. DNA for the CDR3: TGTGCCAGCAGTGATCAGAAGACCTATGGCTACACCTTC.

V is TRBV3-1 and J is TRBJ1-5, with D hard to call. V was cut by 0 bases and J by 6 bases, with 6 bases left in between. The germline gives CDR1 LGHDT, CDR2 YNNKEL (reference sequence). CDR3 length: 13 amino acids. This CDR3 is CASSQDPAQPQHF. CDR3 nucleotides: TGTGCCAGCAGCCAAGATCCCGCTCAGCCCCAGCATTTT.

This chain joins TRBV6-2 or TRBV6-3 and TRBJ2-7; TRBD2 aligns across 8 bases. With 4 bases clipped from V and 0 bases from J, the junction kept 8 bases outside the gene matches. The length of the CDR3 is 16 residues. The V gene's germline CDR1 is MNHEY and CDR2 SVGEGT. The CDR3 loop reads CASSSRGSGVSYEQYF. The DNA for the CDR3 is TGTGCCAGCAGTTCTCGTGGTAGCGGGGTCTCCTACGAGCAGTACTTC.

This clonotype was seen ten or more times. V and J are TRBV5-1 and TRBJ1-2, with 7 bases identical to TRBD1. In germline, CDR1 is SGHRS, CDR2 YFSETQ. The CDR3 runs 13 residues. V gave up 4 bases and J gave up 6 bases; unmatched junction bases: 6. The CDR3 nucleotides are TGCGCCAGCAGCACAGGGGACCGGGATGGCTACACCTTC. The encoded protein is CASSTGDRDGYTF.

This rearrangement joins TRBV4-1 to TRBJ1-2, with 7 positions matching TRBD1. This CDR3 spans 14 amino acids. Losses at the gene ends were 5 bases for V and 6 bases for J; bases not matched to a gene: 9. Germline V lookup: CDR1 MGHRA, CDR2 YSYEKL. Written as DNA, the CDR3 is TGCGCCAGCAGCTCCTTAGAGAGGGGGCATGGCTACACCTTC. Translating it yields CASSSLERGHGYTF.

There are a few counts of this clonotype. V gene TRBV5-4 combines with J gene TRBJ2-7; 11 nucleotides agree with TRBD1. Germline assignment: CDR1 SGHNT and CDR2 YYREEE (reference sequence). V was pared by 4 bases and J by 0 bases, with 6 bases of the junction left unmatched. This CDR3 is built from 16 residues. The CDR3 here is CASSRDRGASSYEQYF. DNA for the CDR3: TGTGCCAGCAGCCGGGACAGGGGGGCGTCCTCCTACGAGCAGTACTTC.

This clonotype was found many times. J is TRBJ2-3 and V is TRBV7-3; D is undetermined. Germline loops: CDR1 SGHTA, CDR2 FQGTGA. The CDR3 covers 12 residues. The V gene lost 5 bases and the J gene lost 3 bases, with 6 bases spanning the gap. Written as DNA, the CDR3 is TGTGCCAGCAGCCCTGGGACAGATACGCAGTATTTT. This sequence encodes CASSPGTDTQYF.

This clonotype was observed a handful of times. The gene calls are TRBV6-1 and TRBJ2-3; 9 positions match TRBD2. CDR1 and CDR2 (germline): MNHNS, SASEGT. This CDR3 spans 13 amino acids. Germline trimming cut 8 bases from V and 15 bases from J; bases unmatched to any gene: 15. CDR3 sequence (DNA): TGTGCCAGCGCCCCCGAACAGGGGACTAGCCCATATTTT. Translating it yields CASAPEQGTSPYF.

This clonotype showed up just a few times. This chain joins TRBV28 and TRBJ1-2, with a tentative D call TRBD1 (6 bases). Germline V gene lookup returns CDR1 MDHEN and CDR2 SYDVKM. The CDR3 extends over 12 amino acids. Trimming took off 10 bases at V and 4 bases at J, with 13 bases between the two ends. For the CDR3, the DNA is TGTGCCACCCGAACAGGGATCTATGGCTACACCTTC. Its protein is CATRTGIYGYTF.